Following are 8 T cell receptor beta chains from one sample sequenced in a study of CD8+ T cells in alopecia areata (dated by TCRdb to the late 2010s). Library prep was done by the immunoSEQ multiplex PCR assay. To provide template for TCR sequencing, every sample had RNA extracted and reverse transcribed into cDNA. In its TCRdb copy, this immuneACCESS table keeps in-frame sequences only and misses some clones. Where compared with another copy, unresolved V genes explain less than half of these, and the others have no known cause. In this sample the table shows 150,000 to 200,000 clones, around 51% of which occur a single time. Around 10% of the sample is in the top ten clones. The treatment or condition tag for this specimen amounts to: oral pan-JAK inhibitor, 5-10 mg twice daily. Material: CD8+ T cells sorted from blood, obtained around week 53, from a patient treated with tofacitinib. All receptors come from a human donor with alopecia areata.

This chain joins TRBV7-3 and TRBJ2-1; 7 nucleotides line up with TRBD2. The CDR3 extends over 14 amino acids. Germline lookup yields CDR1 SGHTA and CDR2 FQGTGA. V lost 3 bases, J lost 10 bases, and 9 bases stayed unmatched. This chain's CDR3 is CASSFGTTGEEQFF. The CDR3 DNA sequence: TGTGCCAGCAGCTTCGGGACTACCGGGGAGGAGCAGTTCTTC.

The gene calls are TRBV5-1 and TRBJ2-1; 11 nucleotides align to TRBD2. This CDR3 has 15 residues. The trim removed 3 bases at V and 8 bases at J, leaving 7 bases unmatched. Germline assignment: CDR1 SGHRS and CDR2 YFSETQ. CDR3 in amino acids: CASSSRLAGQDEQFF. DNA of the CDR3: TGCGCCAGCAGCTCTCGACTAGCGGGGCAGGATGAGCAGTTCTTC.

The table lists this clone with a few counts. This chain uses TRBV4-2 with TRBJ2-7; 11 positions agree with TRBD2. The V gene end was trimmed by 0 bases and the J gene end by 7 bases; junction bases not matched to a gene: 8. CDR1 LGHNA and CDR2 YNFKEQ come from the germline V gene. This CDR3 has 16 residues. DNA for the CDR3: TGTGCCAGCAGCCAAGATGGCACTAGCGGGGGTCTTGAGCAGTACTTC. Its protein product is CASSQDGTSGGLEQYF.

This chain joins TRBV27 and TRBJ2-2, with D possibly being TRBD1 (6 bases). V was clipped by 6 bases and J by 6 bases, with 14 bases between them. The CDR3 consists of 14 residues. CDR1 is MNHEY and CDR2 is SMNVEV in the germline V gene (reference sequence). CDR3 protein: CASSLSQGSGELFF. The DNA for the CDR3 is TGTGCCAGCAGCCTCTCACAGGGCTCCGGGGAGCTGTTTTTT.

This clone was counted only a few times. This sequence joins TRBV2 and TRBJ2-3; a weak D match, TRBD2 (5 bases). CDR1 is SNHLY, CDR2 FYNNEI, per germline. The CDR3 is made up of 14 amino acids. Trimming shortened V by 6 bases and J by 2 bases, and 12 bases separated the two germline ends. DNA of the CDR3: TGTGCCAGCAGGGAGGTCCTGGACACAGATACGCAGTATTTT. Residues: CASREVLDTDTQYF.

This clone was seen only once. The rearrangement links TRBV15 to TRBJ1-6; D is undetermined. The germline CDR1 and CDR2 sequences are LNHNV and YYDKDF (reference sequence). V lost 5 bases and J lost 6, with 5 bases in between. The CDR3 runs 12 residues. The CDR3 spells CATSESNSPLHF. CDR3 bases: TGTGCCACCAGCGAAAGTAATTCACCCCTCCACTTT.

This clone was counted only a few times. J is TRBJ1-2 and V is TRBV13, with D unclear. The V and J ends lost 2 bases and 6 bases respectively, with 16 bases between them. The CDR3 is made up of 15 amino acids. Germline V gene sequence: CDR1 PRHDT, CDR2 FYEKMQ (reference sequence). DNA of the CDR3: TGTGCCAGCAGCTTAAATGGCATCAAGATGGATGGCTACACCTTC. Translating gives CASSLNGIKMDGYTF.

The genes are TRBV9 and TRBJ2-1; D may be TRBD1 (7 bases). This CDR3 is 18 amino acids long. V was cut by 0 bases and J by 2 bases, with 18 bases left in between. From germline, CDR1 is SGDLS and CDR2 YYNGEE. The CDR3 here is CASSVDSRGEGTYNEQFF. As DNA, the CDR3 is TGTGCCAGCAGCGTAGATAGCAGGGGGGAAGGGACCTACAATGAGCAGTTCTTC.